This section outlines one T cell receptor (beta chain) sequence together with its context. What it recognizes is unknown. This entry belongs to a study of STAT3 mutations in large granular lymphocyte leukemia. Study-wide background: More than half of T-LGLL patients received immunosuppressive therapy. Study results and limitations: Clonal expansion was inferred from other time points because no sample existed at each clone's first appearance. TCR clonotype switching after therapy occurred in about 35% of the 18 patients. Every T-cell large granular lymphocyte leukemia patient had at least one immunodominant TCR beta clonotype.

TCRdb's copy holds only in-frame clones and misses some; the assay was immunoSEQ multiplex PCR. In the table there are 10,000 or so clones, roughly 90% of which are singletons. The CDR3 is made up of 15 amino acids. The germline V and J ends were trimmed by 6 bases and 3 bases, with 16 bases remaining between them. Germline CDR1 MNHEY, CDR2 SVGAGI. J is TRBJ2-3 and V is TRBV6-5; D unresolved. This sequence originates from a man aged 80 or over with T-cell large granular lymphocyte leukemia. Some clones in this sample may be carry-over from other donors' samples. The specimen sequenced was peripheral blood mononuclear cells. The CDR3 reads CASSPGPYWTDTQYF. In DNA, the CDR3 is TGTGCCAGCAGCCCCGGCCCCTACTGGACAGATACGCAGTATTTT.